This T cell receptor beta chain was recovered during a study of breast tumors, draining lymph nodes, adjacent tissues. The lymph nodes were axillary draining lymph nodes from breast cancer patients. Regarding this clonotype: At one end, the junction sequence differs from germline, possibly due to a read error.

MiXCR, run by TCRdb on the multiplex PCR reads, gives a single entry per CDR3 protein. The table lists 160,000 or so distinct CDR3 sequences, about 33% of them singletons, with roughly 3.8% in the top ten. The CDR3 has 16 residues. Looked up from germline, CDR1 is WSHSY and CDR2 is SAAADI. V usage is TRBV10-2 and J usage is TRBJ1-3; 10 nucleotides match TRBD1. This clonotype was obtained from a female donor with breast cancer. Some clones in this sample may be carry-over from other donors' samples. The sequencing input was axillary lymph node tissue. The DNA of the CDR3 is TGCGCCGGCAGCCAAACGACAGGGGGCACTGGAAACACCATATATTTT. Its translation: CAGSQTTGGTGNTIYF.